The following is a TCR beta chain sequence with its context. The antigen is undetermined. This sample stems from a study of T cell responses to AZD1222 COVID-19 vaccine. Study-level findings and limits: The sample set comprised mostly white British donors with more females, and clonal diversity was possibly underestimated.

Trimming took off 0 bases at V and 4 bases at J, with 10 bases between the two ends. Germline V CDR1 and CDR2: SGHDT, YYEEEE. The CDR3 totals 14 residues. Repertoires were generated with immunoSEQ multiplex PCR, while TCRdb's copy carries only in-frame clones and drops some. The sample contains 140,000 to 150,000 clones, roughly 89% of which appear only once. The TCR sequence derives from an adult in good health. The sample here was peripheral blood, taken on day 0 of AZD1222 vaccination. V gene TRBV5-6 combines with J gene TRBJ1-1; unclear D gene. DNA of the CDR3: TGTGCCAGCAGCTTGGCGGGTTGGGGCACTGAAGCTTTCTTT. Its protein product is CASSLAGWGTEAFF.